This T cell receptor beta chain was obtained from a study of cytomegalovirus exposure and HLA in healthy donors. Germline CDR1 SNHLY, CDR2 FYNNEI. Germline trimming cut 5 bases from V and 5 bases from J; bases unmatched to any gene: 9. CDR3 length: 15 residues. The PCR had 60 Vbeta and 13 Jbeta primers. Method: immunoSEQ multiplex PCR; TCRdb's copy keeps in-frame clones and lacks some. There are fewer than 150,000 clones in the sample, with less than 4.5% held by the top ten. The chain links TRBV2 to TRBJ2-3; 8 positions agree with TRBD2. Sequenced material: PBMCs. The TCR was taken from a man aged 18 to 30 in good health and CMV-seronegative. CDR3 DNA: TGTGCCAGCAGTACGAGCGGGGGTAATTTAGATACGCAGTATTTT. It translates to CASSTSGGNLDTQYF.